This entry lists 9 T cell receptor beta chains sequenced from one sample in a study of T-cell reconstitution after alpha-beta-depleted transplantation in children. Unique molecular identifiers were incorporated during preparation of the TCRbeta library. TCRdb itself ran the PCR reads through MiXCR, one entry per CDR3 protein. Among over 400,000 distinct CDR3 sequences listed, over 40% were seen once. The source material was PBMCs, sampled before TCRalphabeta/CD19-depleted stem cell transplant. The origin of the receptors is a girl aged 2 to 9 with aplastic anemia, due to receive a stem cell transplant.

This chain uses TRBV7-6 with TRBJ1-2; tentatively, D is TRBD1 (5 bases). V dropped 2 bases and J dropped 3 bases, with 13 bases sitting between them. Germline assignment: CDR1 SGHVS and CDR2 FNYEAQ. The CDR3 is 15 amino acids. Here the CDR3 reads CASSLQQGGHYGYTF. CDR3 DNA: TGTGCCAGCAGCTTACAGCAGGGTGGGCACTATGGCTACACCTTC. The variable domain in full, with the rest retrieved from reference TRBV7-6 and TRBJ1-2, is GAGVSQSPRYKVTKRGQDVALRCDPISGHVSLYWYRQALGQGPEFLTYFNYEAQQDKSGLPNDRFSAERPEGSISTLTIQRTEQRDSAMYRCASSLQQGGHYGYTFGSGTRLTVV.

V is TRBV25-1 and J is TRBJ2-5, with 8 nucleotides matching TRBD2. The CDR3 is 15 residues long. Looked up from germline, CDR1 is MGHDK and CDR2 is SYGVNS. Germline trimming cut 6 bases from V and 5 bases from J; bases unmatched to any gene: 11. CDR3 in amino acids: CASRAGTRGWETQYF. The DNA for the CDR3 is TGTGCCAGCAGGGCAGGGACTAGGGGTTGGGAGACCCAGTACTTC.

This chain uses TRBV20-1 with TRBJ2-7; D is undetermined. This CDR3 region has 13 residues. Germline loops: CDR1 DFQATT, CDR2 SNEGSKA (reference sequence). Deletions cut 0 bases from V and 5 bases from J, with 11 bases between. CDR3 in amino acids: CSARDNRRDEQYF. Here the CDR3 DNA reads TGCAGTGCTAGAGATAATAGAAGGGACGAGCAGTACTTC.

The CDR3 coding sequence is TGCAGTGCTAGAGCGGGGACAAGGGGAAACTATGGCTACACCTTC. Protein sequence: CSARAGTRGNYGYTF. V is TRBV20-1 and J is TRBJ1-2, with D possibly being TRBD1 (6 bases). With 1 base removed from V and 2 bases from J, the gap between germline ends came to 14 bases. The CDR3 is 15 amino acids. The V gene's germline CDR1 is DFQATT and CDR2 SNEGSKA (reference sequence).

This chain uses TRBV20-1 with TRBJ2-3; 8 positions agree with TRBD2. V dropped 3 bases and J dropped 2; count of bases not matched to a gene: 13. This CDR3 is 17 amino acids long. Germline CDR1 DFQATT, CDR2 SNEGSKA (reference sequence). CDR3 DNA sequence: TGCAGTGCTAGGGGTCTTATTAGCGGGGCGATCACAGATACGCAGTATTTT. Translating gives CSARGLISGAITDTQYF.

The chain couples TRBV7-9 to TRBJ1-4; 8 bases agree with TRBD1. The CDR3 loop spans 16 amino acids. Germline lookup yields CDR1 SEHNR and CDR2 FQNEAQ (reference sequence). J gave up 8 bases and V 1 base, and 9 bases lay outside the gene matches. The CDR3 loop reads CASSLEDDRGGEKLFF. In nucleotides, the CDR3 is TGTGCCAGCAGCTTAGAGGACGACAGGGGTGGCGAAAAACTGTTTTTT.

The chain employs TRBV20-1 and TRBJ2-5; no reliable D call. From germline, CDR1 is DFQATT and CDR2 SNEGSKA (reference sequence). The CDR3 consists of 11 residues. The V end lost 2 bases, the J end lost 5 bases, and 6 bases lay between the germline ends. The CDR3 reads CSARNGETQYF. The CDR3 nucleotides are TGCAGTGCTAGAAACGGGGAGACCCAGTACTTC.

The chain links TRBV20-1 to TRBJ2-7; D unclear. This CDR3 has 13 residues. Germline V gene sequence: CDR1 DFQATT, CDR2 SNEGSKA (reference sequence). V lost 0 bases to trimming and J lost 4 bases, with 10 bases between them. The CDR3 loop is CSARDREPYEQYF. For the CDR3, the DNA is TGCAGTGCTAGAGATCGAGAGCCTTACGAGCAGTACTTC.

This clonotype was found a few times. This sequence joins TRBV6-5 and TRBJ1-5; D remains unclear. The germline gives CDR1 MNHEY, CDR2 SVGAGI. The length of the CDR3 is 11 residues. V shed 8 bases and J shed 6 bases, with 8 bases lying between them. The CDR3, as DNA: TGTGCCAGCGGGGAAGCTCAGCCCCAGCATTTT. Residues: CASGEAQPQHF.